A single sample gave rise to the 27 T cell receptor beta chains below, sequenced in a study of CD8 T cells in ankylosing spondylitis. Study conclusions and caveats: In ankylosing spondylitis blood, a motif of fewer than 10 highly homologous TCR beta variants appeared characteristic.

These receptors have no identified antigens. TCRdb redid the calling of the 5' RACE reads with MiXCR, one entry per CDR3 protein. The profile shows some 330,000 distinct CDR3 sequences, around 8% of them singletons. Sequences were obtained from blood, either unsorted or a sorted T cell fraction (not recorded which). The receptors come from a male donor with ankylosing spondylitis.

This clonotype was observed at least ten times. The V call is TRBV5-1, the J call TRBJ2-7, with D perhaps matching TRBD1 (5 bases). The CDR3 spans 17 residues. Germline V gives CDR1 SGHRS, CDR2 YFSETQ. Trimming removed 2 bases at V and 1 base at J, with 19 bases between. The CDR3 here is CASSLGVEPSGSYEQYF. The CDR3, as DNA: TGCGCCAGCAGCTTAGGGGTCGAGCCTTCAGGATCCTACGAGCAGTACTTC.

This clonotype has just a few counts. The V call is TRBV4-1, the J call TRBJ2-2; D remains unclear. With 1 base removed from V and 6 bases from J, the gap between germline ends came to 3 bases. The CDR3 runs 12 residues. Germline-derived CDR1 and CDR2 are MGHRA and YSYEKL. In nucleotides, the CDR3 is TGCGCCAGCAGCCAAGTGGCCGGGGAGCTGTTTTTT. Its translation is CASSQVAGELFF.

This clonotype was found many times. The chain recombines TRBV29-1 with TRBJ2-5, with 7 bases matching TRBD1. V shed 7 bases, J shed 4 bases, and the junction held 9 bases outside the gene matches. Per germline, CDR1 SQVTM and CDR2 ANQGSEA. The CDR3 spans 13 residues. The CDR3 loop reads CSALTGLGETQYF. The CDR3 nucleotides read TGCAGCGCATTGACAGGGTTAGGAGAGACCCAGTACTTC.

In DNA, the CDR3 is TGCAGCGTTGGGGGGGTCGCGGGACTCTCCTACGAGCAGTACTTC. This codes for CSVGGVAGLSYEQYF. This chain joins TRBV29-1 and TRBJ2-7; TRBD2 is a possible D gene (6 bases). The CDR3 sequence is 15 residues long. CDR1 and CDR2 from the germline V gene are SQVTM and ANQGSEA. Trimming left V 4 bases short and J 0 bases short, with 16 bases between.

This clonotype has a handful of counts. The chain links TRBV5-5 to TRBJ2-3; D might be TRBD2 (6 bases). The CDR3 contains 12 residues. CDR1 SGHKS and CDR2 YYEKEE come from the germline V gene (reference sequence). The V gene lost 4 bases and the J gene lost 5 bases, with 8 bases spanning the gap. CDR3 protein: CASSVSGDTQYF. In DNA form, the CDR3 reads TGTGCCAGCAGCGTTAGCGGAGATACGCAGTATTTT.

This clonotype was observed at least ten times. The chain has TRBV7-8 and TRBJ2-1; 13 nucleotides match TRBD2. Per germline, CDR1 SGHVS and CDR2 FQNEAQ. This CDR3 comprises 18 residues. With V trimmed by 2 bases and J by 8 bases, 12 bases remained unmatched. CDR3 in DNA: TGTGCCAGCAGCTTATGGGTGTCCGGGACTAGCGGGATCCATGAGCAGTTCTTC. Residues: CASSLWVSGTSGIHEQFF.

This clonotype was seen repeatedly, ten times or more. Here the CDR3 DNA reads TGTGCCAGCAGAGGGCAGGGACGATTCTATGGCTACACCTTC. Its protein product is CASRGQGRFYGYTF. The chain uses TRBV27 and TRBJ1-2; a weak D match, TRBD1 (5 bases). Germline CDR1 reads MNHEY; CDR2 reads SMNVEV (reference sequence). The CDR3 totals 14 residues. Between the trimmed V and J ends, which lost 6 bases and 4 bases, there was a span of 15 bases.

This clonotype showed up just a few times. CDR3 region: CASSEADGTSGSKISYNEQFF. Here the CDR3 DNA reads TGTGCCAGCAGTGAAGCGGATGGGACTAGCGGGAGTAAGATCTCCTACAATGAGCAGTTCTTC. This chain connects TRBV2 to TRBJ2-1; 14 bases fit TRBD2. V shed 0 bases, J shed 0 bases, and the junction held 10 bases outside the gene matches. Germline-derived CDR1 and CDR2 are SNHLY and FYNNEI. The CDR3 consists of 21 residues.

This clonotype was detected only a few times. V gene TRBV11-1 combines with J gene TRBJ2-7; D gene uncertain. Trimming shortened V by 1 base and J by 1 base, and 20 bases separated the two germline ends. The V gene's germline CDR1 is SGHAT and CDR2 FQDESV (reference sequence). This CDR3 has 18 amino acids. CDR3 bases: TGTGCCAGCAGCTTAGAGGGTACGGGTTACTCTTATTCCTACGAGCAGTACTTC. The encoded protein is CASSLEGTGYSYSYEQYF.

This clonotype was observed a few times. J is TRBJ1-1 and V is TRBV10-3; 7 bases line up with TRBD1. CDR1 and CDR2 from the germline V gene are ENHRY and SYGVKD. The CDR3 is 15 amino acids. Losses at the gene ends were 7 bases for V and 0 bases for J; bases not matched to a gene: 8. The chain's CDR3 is CAITPGGFMNTEAFF. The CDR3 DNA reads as TGTGCCATCACCCCAGGGGGATTTATGAACACTGAAGCTTTCTTT.

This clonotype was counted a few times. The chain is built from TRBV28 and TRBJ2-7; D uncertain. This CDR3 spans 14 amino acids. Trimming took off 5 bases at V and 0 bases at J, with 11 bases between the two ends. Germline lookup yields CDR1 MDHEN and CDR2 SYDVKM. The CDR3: CASSPPGASYEQYF. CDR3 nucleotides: TGTGCCAGCAGTCCTCCCGGTGCCTCCTACGAGCAGTACTTC. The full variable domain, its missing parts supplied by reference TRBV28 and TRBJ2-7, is DVKVTQSSRYLVKRTGEKVFLECVQDMDHENMFWYRQDPGLGLRLIYFSYDVKMKEKGDIPEGYSVSREKKERFSLILESASTNQTSMYLCASSPPGASYEQYFGPGTRLTVT.

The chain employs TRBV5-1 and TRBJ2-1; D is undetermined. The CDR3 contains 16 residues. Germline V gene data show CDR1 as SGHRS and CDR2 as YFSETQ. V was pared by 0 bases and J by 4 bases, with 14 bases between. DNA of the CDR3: TGCGCCAGCAGCTTGGGCCCGGCGGAGCCTTACAATGAGCAGTTCTTC. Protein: CASSLGPAEPYNEQFF.

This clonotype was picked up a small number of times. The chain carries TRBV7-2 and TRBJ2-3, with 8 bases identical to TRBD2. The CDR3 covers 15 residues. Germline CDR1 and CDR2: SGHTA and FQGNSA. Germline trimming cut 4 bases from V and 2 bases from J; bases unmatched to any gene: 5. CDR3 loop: CASSSGGRPTDTQYF. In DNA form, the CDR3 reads TGTGCCAGCAGCTCGGGAGGGCGCCCCACAGATACGCAGTATTTT.

The CDR3 region has the DNA TGTGCCTGGAGTGGGGTCCCTAAGGGAAATCAGCCCCAGCATTTT. This gives the protein CAWSGVPKGNQPQHF. This sequence joins TRBV30 and TRBJ1-5; no clear D gene. V was pared by 1 base and J by 4 bases, with 14 bases between. There are 15 residues in the CDR3. Germline V lookup: CDR1 GTSNPN, CDR2 SVGIG (reference sequence).

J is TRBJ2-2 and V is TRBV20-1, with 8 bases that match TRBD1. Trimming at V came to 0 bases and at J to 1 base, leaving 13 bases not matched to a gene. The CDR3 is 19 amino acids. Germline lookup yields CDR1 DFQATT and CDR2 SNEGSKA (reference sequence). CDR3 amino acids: CSARDLEALGTGNTGELFF. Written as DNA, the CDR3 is TGCAGTGCTAGAGATCTCGAAGCCCTGGGGACAGGGAACACCGGGGAGCTGTTTTTT.

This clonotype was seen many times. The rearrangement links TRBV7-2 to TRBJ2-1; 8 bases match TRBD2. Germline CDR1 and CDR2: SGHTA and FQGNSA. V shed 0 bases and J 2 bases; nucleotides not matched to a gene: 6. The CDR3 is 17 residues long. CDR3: CASSLAGGTSTYNEQFF. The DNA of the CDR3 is TGTGCCAGCAGCTTAGCCGGGGGGACTAGTACCTACAATGAGCAGTTCTTC.

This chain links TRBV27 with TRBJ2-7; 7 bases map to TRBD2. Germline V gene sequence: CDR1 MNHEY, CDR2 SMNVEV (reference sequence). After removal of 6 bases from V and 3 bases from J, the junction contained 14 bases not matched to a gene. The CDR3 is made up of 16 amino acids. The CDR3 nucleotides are TGTGCCAGCAGCCCCCAATGGGGGAGCGGGGTCTACGAGCAGTACTTC. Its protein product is CASSPQWGSGVYEQYF.

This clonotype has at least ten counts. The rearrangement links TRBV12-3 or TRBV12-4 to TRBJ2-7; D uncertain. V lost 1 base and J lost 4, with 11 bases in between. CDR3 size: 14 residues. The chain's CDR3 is CASSLGVFPYEQYF. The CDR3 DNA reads TGTGCCAGCAGTTTAGGAGTCTTCCCGTACGAGCAGTACTTC.

This chain's CDR3 is CSALGELSTDTQYF. CDR3 in DNA: TGCAGTGCCCTGGGGGAGCTTAGCACAGATACGCAGTATTTT. The chain employs TRBV20-1 and TRBJ2-3; D might be TRBD1 or TRBD2, each matching 5 bases. The CDR3 runs 14 residues. With 6 bases removed from V and 0 bases from J, the gap between germline ends came to 13 bases. Germline V CDR1 and CDR2: DFQATT, SNEGSKA (reference sequence).

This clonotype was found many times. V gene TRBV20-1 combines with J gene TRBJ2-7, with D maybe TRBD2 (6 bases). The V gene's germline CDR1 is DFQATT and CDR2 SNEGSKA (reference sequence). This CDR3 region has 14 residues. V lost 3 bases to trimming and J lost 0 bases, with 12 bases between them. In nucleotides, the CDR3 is TGCAGTGCTAGTGGGGGGAGAGGCTCCTACGAGCAGTACTTC. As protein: CSASGGRGSYEQYF.

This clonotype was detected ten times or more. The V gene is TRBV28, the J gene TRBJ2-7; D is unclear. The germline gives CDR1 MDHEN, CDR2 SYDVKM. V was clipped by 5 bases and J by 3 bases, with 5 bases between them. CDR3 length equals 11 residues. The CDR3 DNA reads TGTGCCAGCAGTCCCCACTACGAGCAGTACTTC. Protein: CASSPHYEQYF.

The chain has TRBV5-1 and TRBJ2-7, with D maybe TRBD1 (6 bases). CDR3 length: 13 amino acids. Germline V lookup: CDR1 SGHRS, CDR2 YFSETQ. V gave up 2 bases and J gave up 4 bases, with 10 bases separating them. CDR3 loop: CASSFAGEYEQYF. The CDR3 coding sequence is TGCGCCAGCAGCTTTGCAGGGGAATACGAGCAGTACTTC. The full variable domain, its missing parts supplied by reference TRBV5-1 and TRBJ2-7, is KAGVTQTPRYLIKTRGQQVTLSCSPISGHRSVSWYQQTPGQGLQFLFEYFSETQRNKGNFPGRFSGRQFSNSRSEMNVSTLELGDSALYLCASSFAGEYEQYFGPGTRLTVT.

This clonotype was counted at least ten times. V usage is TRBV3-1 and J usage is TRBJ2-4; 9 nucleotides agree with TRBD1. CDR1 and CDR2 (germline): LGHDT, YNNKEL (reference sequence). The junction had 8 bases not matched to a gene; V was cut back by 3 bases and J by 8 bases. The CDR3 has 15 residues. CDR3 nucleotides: TGTGCCAGCAGCCAGCTACAGGGGGCTACTGACATTCAGTACTTC. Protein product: CASSQLQGATDIQYF.

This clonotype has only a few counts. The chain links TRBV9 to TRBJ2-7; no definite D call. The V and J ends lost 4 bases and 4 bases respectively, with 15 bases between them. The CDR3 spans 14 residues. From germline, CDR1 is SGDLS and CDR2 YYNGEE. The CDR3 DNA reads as TGTGCCAGCAGCCCCACGGACCGATTATACGAGCAGTACTTC. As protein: CASSPTDRLYEQYF.

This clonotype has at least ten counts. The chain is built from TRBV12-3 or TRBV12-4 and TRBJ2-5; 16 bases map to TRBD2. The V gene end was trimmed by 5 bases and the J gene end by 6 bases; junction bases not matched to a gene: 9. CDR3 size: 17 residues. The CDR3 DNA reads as TGTGCCAGCAGTCAAGGGACTAGCGGGAGGGCCTCGAAGACCCAGTACTTC. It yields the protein CASSQGTSGRASKTQYF.

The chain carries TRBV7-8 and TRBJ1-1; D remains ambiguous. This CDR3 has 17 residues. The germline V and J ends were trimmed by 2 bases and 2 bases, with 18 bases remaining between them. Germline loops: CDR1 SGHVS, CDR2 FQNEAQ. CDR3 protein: CASSLTWLREDNTEAFF. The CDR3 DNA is TGTGCCAGCAGCTTAACGTGGCTCCGAGAGGACAACACTGAAGCTTTCTTT.

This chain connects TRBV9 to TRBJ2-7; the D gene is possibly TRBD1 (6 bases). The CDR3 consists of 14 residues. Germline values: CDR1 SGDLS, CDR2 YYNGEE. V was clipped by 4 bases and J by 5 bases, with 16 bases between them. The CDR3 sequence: CASSSRSRGDEQYF. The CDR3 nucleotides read TGTGCCAGCAGCTCGAGGTCCAGGGGAGACGAGCAGTACTTC.